The clone carrying this T cell receptor (beta chain) was detected ten times or more. TCR beta VDJ and CDR3 profiling used genomic DNA as template. MiXCR, applied by TCRdb to the reads, yields one record per CDR3 protein. The sample records under 200,000 distinct CDR3 sequences, around 48% being singletons. CD8+CD57+ cell expansion, shown by flow cytometry, had occurred in the patients selected for sequencing. Therapy had not been given to patients before blood sampling. The data belong to a study of CD8+CD57+ T cells in acquired aplastic anemia. Study overall: Sorted CD4+ plus CD8+ cells gave DNA averaging roughly 2.9 ug.

The CDR3 consists of 14 residues. J lost 4 bases, V lost 3 bases, and 5 bases had no gene match. From germline, CDR1 is MDHEN and CDR2 SYDVKM. This TCR was recovered from a human donor with aplastic anemia. The chain uses TRBV28 and TRBJ2-7; TRBD2 matches at 8 bases. Sequencing was performed on sorted CD4+, CD8+, or CD8+CD57+ T cells (not recorded which) from PBMCs. CDR3 sequence (DNA): TGTGCCAGCAGTTTTACCGGGGGGGATTACGAGCAGTACTTC. Its translation is CASSFTGGDYEQYF.